These 5 T cell receptor beta chains were all obtained from the same sample, sequenced in a study of cytomegalovirus exposure and HLA in healthy donors. Primers for the PCR totalled 60 Vbeta and 13 Jbeta. Using immunoSEQ multiplex PCR, the repertoire was profiled, and TCRdb retains in-frame clones only, with some absent. Among 200,000 to 300,000 clones listed, 78% were seen once. The sequencing input was PBMCs. These receptors were obtained from a boy between 5 and 17 years old in good health and CMV-seronegative.

In its sample, this clone was seen once. The J gene is TRBJ2-7, the V gene TRBV19; TRBD2 might be the D (6 bases). This CDR3 is built from 13 residues. Trimming took 5 bases from V and 1 from J, leaving 9 bases between them. Germline CDR1 LNHDA, CDR2 SQIVND (reference sequence). The CDR3 here is CASSALASYEQYF. Written as DNA, the CDR3 is TGTGCCAGTAGTGCACTAGCTTCCTACGAGCAGTACTTC.

The V and J genes are TRBV5-8 and TRBJ2-4, with D tentatively TRBD1 (6 bases). CDR3 size: 14 residues. Trimming cost V 8 bases and J 0 bases, with 12 bases left between them. Germline CDR1 reads SGHTS; CDR2 reads YDEGEE. CDR3 nucleotide sequence: TGTGCCAGTAGGACAGAGATAGCCAAAAACATTCAGTACTTC. It specifies CASRTEIAKNIQYF.

This chain links TRBV5-1 with TRBJ2-3; possibly TRBD2 for D (6 bases). Trimming cost V 4 bases and J 4 bases, with 16 bases left between them. CDR1 and CDR2 (germline): SGHRS, YFSETQ. The CDR3 sequence is 15 residues long. CDR3 sequence (DNA): TGCGCCAGCAGCCCGGGTGCGGGGAGGCCAGATACGCAGTATTTT. This codes for CASSPGAGRPDTQYF. Looking up the rest from reference TRBV5-1 and TRBJ2-3 gives the full variable domain: KAGVTQTPRYLIKTRGQQVTLSCSPISGHRSVSWYQQTPGQGLQFLFEYFSETQRNKGNFPGRFSGRQFSNSRSEMNVSTLELGDSALYLCASSPGAGRPDTQYFGPGTRLTVL.

This clone was seen just once. The chain employs TRBV6-1 and TRBJ2-5; D possibly corresponds to TRBD1 (6 bases). CDR3 length: 13 amino acids. Germline CDR1 MNHNS, CDR2 SASEGT. V dropped 3 bases and J dropped 1 base, with 6 bases sitting between them. This CDR3 is CASSDRGQETQYF. The CDR3 nucleotides are TGTGCCAGCAGTGACAGGGGCCAAGAGACCCAGTACTTC.

The chain is built from TRBV18 and TRBJ2-2; 9 nucleotides align to TRBD1. With V trimmed by 1 base and J by 5 bases, 5 bases remained unmatched. Germline loops: CDR1 KGHSH, CDR2 LQKENI. The CDR3 has 16 residues. In nucleotides, the CDR3 is TGTGCCAGCTCACCACGGACAGGGGAATCTACCGGGGAGCTGTTTTTT. Encoded protein: CASSPRTGESTGELFF.